This record concerns one T cell receptor (beta chain) sequence. The antigen remains unidentified. Noted treatment: oral pan-JAK inhibitor, 5-10 mg twice daily. The source of the sample is a study of CD8+ T cells in alopecia areata. Overall study: The protocol delivered tofacitinib for 6 to 18 months, then withdrew it for 6 months. Percentage of affected scalp area was the basis on which treated patients' severity was scored.

Notes on the study in general: Among the top 100, expanded CD8+ clones, as well as scalp clonality, were significantly decreased by tofacitinib. Higher clonality and more expanded CD8+ clones appeared in lesional than normal scalp.

Once RNA had been extracted, it was reverse transcribed into cDNA to act as the sequencing template. Sequencing used immunoSEQ multiplex PCR; TCRdb keeps in-frame clones, though not all of them. This sample carries 180,000 or so clones, approximately 59% of them seen once, and the ten largest clones take 16%. Germline V gives CDR1 SGHRS, CDR2 YFSETQ. Trimming took 4 bases from V and 4 from J; bases not matched to a gene: 5. This CDR3 spans 14 amino acids. Here the sequenced sample was CD4+ T cells sorted from blood, taken between weeks 55 and 65, from a patient treated with tofacitinib. V and J are TRBV5-1 and TRBJ1-1; 9 bases line up with TRBD1. This receptor was identified in a human donor with alopecia areata. This chain's CDR3 is CASSADRGGTEAFF. The CDR3 DNA reads TGCGCCAGCAGCGCGGACAGGGGTGGCACTGAAGCTTTCTTT.